The source of this T cell receptor (beta chain) is a study of T cells in Graves' hyperthyroidism and ophthalmopathy. Study details: Peripheral blood specimens were obtained at initial diagnosis, prior to any treatment.

The sample holds many counts of this clonotype. Its specificity is not known. Amplification of TCR beta CDR3 regions was performed using RNA transcripts as template. First-round RT-PCR with HTBI primers amplified the TCR CDR3 region. One entry per CDR3 protein, called by TCRdb with MiXCR from the multiplex PCR reads. The data show around 400,000 distinct CDR3 sequences, about 15% seen once. Germline values: CDR1 SGHRS, CDR2 YFSETQ. The CDR3 spans 14 residues. V was trimmed by 5 bases and J by 1 base, leaving 12 bases between them. Each diagnosis was grounded in clinical symptoms, serum thyroxine and TRAb, thyroid ultrasound, and orbital computed tomography. Study results and limitations: From stable hyperthyroidism, ophthalmopathy was separated by a 13 V-J model.

Sequencing input: blood. The chain joins TRBV5-1 to TRBJ1-1; D unclear. The receptor was derived from a woman in her late teens or twenties with Graves' hyperthyroidism that later progressed to Graves' ophthalmopathy. CDR3 coding DNA: TGCGCCAGCAGTCCACTAGGCCAGAACACTGAAGCTTTCTTT. This sequence encodes CASSPLGQNTEAFF.